This T cell receptor beta chain was documented in a study of radiotherapy plus CTLA-4 blockade in lung cancer. The data were produced by immunoSEQ multiplex PCR, yet TCRdb's version contains in-frame clones alone and is incomplete. Here the sample spans around 40,000 clones, roughly 70% being singletons. Germline CDR1 and CDR2: SNHLY and FYNNEI. Between the trimmed V and J ends, which lost 7 bases and 5 bases, there was a span of 17 bases. The CDR3 consists of 14 residues. The clonotype was recovered from a human donor with non-small cell lung cancer who had stable disease on radiotherapy plus ipilimumab. V and J are TRBV2 and TRBJ1-1; D might be TRBD1 (5 bases). Sequencing was performed on peripheral blood, taken from a patient treated with radiotherapy plus ipilimumab. The CDR3 here is CASIIRQKGTEAFF. CDR3 DNA: TGTGCCAGCATTATACGGCAGAAGGGGACTGAAGCTTTCTTT. Using reference TRBV2 and TRBJ1-1 for the parts outside the CDR3, the full variable domain is EPEVTQTPSHQVTQMGQEVILRCVPISNHLYFYWYRQILGQKVEFLVSFYNNEISEKSEIFDDQFSVERPDGSNFTLKIRSTKLEDSAMYFCASIIRQKGTEAFFGQGTRLTVV.